The sequence of this T cell receptor beta chain was determined in a study of T cell repertoires in cytomegalovirus infection. Study context: Recently identified HLA-C-restricted and well-studied HLA-B-restricted CMV epitopes were used. Overall study results and limits: Across the ex vivo response, the dominant clonotypes were HLA-C-restricted CMV-specific TCR beta clonotypes. Frequencies of public TCR beta families were cumulated, and this identified carriers of CMV plus the relevant HLA.

In germline, CDR1 is SGHTA, CDR2 FQGTGA. Trimming cost V 5 bases and J 1 base, with 10 bases left between them. This CDR3 is 14 amino acids long. In the case of this clonotype: Antigen unknown.

TCRdb recomputed calls from the reads with MiXCR, one row per CDR3 protein. The repertoire consists of about 330,000 distinct CDR3 sequences, with approximately 35% occurring once and the leading ten covering about 13%. The sequence came from a human donor in good health (CMV status not recorded). Some clones in this sample may be carry-over from other donors' samples. Sequencing was performed on cultured PBMCs, taken from culture after CMV antigen stimulation. The J gene is TRBJ2-3, the V gene TRBV7-3; D not certain. In nucleotides, the CDR3 is TGTGCCAGCAGCCCCGCTACCGGCACAGATACGCAGTATTTT. Residues: CASSPATGTDTQYF.